Listed below are T cell receptor beta chains from one sample, sequenced in a study of blood T cell repertoires in COVID-19. Sequencing used immunoSEQ multiplex PCR; TCRdb keeps in-frame clones, though not all of them. The sample holds roughly 410,000 clones, around 87% seen once. The sequencing sample was made of peripheral blood. The receptors derive from a woman aged 55-70 years with COVID-19, enrolled during active disease. The CDR3 runs from the conserved cysteine through the conserved F or W. D genes are given only for firm matches. Clone size is stated in some rows and not others, as once, few, many or a class when expanded.

size	J	V	D	CDR3	DNA
-	TRBJ1-5	TRBV18	-	CASSPSLSNQPQHF	TGTGCCAGCTCACCCTCTCTTAGCAATCAGCCCCAGCATTTT
-	TRBJ1-1	TRBV5-1	TRBD1	CASSTRTGRTEAFF	TGCGCCAGCAGCACAAGGACAGGGCGGACTGAAGCTTTCTTT
-	TRBJ1-6	TRBV2	-	CASHRSYNSPLHF	TGTGCCAGCCACAGGTCCTATAATTCACCCCTCCACTTT
once	TRBJ2-3	TRBV7-8	TRBD2	CASSLDRPGGADTQYF	TGTGCCAGCAGCTTAGACCGTCCCGGGGGGGCTGACACGCAGTATTTT
-	TRBJ1-2	TRBV5-1	TRBD1	CASSLGQGGTSNYGYTF	TGCGCCAGCAGCTTGGGACAGGGGGGAACTTCCAACTATGGCTACACCTTC
-	TRBJ2-7	TRBV5-4	TRBD1	CASSLGGQGRRYEQYF	TGTGCCAGCAGCTTGGGGGGACAGGGGAGACGCTACGAGCAGTACTTC
few	TRBJ2-2	TRBV5-4	-	CASSPQRFVPGELFF	TGTGCCAGCAGCCCGCAGAGGTTTGTCCCCGGGGAGCTGTTTTTT
-	TRBJ2-5	TRBV6-1	TRBD2	CASSEPLWAGGVETQYF	TGTGCCAGCAGTGAGCCCCTGTGGGCGGGGGGTGTAGAGACCCAGTACTTC
-	TRBJ1-1	TRBV27	TRBD1	CASSSYRGIGLNTEAFF	TGTGCCAGCAGTTCCTACAGGGGGATAGGATTGAACACTGAAGCTTTCTTT
-	TRBJ1-5	TRBV27	-	CASSVTGNNQPQHF	TGTGCCAGCAGCGTAACAGGTAACAATCAGCCCCAGCATTTT
-	TRBJ1-1	TRBV9	-	CASSAQGRDEAFF	TGTGCCAGCAGCGCACAGGGCAGGGATGAAGCTTTCTTT
-	TRBJ1-5	TRBV7-2	-	CASSSTGISNQPQHF	TGTGCCAGCAGCTCAACAGGGATTAGCAATCAGCCCCAGCATTTT
-	TRBJ2-1	TRBV10-3	TRBD1	CAISARDRENEQFF	TGTGCCATCAGCGCAAGGGACAGGGAAAATGAGCAGTTCTTC
many	TRBJ2-1	TRBV9	TRBD2	CASSVEAGGPVEQFF	TGTGCCAGCAGCGTAGAGGCGGGGGGTCCAGTTGAGCAGTTCTTC
-	TRBJ2-3	TRBV27	-	CASSFWSGFGTDTQYF	TGTGCCAGCAGTTTTTGGTCAGGGTTCGGCACAGATACGCAGTATTTT
-	TRBJ2-7	TRBV6-2/TRBV6-3	-	CASSYMGHLFYEQYF	TGTGCCAGCAGTTACATGGGACACCTCTTCTACGAGCAGTACTTC
-	TRBJ1-3	TRBV19	-	CASSIPGGNTIYF	TGTGCCAGTAGTATCCCCGGGGGAAACACCATATATTTT
-	TRBJ2-2	TRBV10-3	-	CAISRRQVGDTGELFF	TGTGCCATCAGTCGCCGGCAGGTCGGTGACACCGGGGAGCTGTTTTTT
once	TRBJ2-5	TRBV11-3	-	CASSSRGPETQYF	TGTGCCAGCAGCTCACGAGGGCCAGAGACCCAGTACTTC
-	TRBJ1-4	TRBV5-1	-	CASSAGLREKLFF	TGCGCCAGCTCGGCGGGGCTAAGGGAAAAACTGTTTTTT
-	TRBJ1-4	TRBV18	-	CASSAQPASTNEKLFF	TGTGCCAGCTCAGCACAGCCCGCCTCAACTAATGAAAAACTGTTTTTT
-	TRBJ2-7	TRBV18	TRBD1	CASSRITGDSRYEQYF	TGTGCCAGCTCACGCATAACAGGGGATAGTCGCTACGAGCAGTACTTC
-	TRBJ2-7	TRBV3-1/TRBV3-2	-	CASSHLSYEQYF	TGTGCCAGCAGCCATCTCAGCTACGAGCAGTACTTC
-	TRBJ1-5	TRBV10-3	-	CAISVAGRSNQPQHF	TGTGCCATCAGTGTGGCAGGGCGTAGCAATCAGCCCCAGCATTTT
-	TRBJ2-1	TRBV9	TRBD2	CASSPSGGLYNEQFF	TGTGCCAGCAGTCCGAGCGGGGGGCTTTACAATGAGCAGTTCTTC
-	TRBJ2-7	TRBV10-3	-	CAISESNREAEQYF	TGTGCCATCAGTGAATCGAACAGGGAAGCCGAGCAGTACTTC
-	TRBJ1-1	TRBV7-2	-	CASSFLTQTEAFF	TGTGCCAGCAGCTTTCTCACCCAGACTGAAGCTTTCTTT
-	TRBJ1-2	TRBV6-5	-	CASKSDLGHRGYTF	TGTGCCAGCAAATCCGATTTAGGACACCGGGGCTACACCTTC
-	TRBJ1-1	TRBV5-6	-	CASSFRAGVNTEAFF	TGTGCCAGCAGCTTTCGCGCGGGAGTTAACACTGAAGCTTTCTTT
-	TRBJ2-7	TRBV6-5	-	CASSFSGTKAAYEQYF	TGTGCCAGCAGTTTCTCCGGGACAAAGGCTGCCTACGAGCAGTACTTC
-	TRBJ2-3	TRBV6-5	-	CASTSRGRVTDTQYF	TGTGCCAGCACCTCCCGGGGTCGAGTCACAGATACGCAGTATTTT
-	TRBJ2-3	TRBV7-8	-	CASSRAGSRATDTQYF	TGTGCCAGCAGCCGAGCCGGGAGCCGCGCAACAGATACGCAGTATTTT
-	TRBJ1-2	TRBV6-1	TRBD1	CASNGQGADYGYTF	TGTGCCAGCAACGGACAGGGGGCGGACTATGGCTACACCTTC
-	TRBJ2-7	TRBV28	TRBD2	CASREYVGGRYEQYF	TGTGCCAGCAGGGAGTACGTGGGAGGGCGCTACGAGCAGTACTTC
-	TRBJ1-2	TRBV12-3/TRBV12-4	-	CASSRLGGFGYTF	TGTGCCAGCAGCCGCCTGGGCGGGTTTGGCTACACCTTC
few	TRBJ1-6	TRBV5-5	TRBD1	CASSLVGGGDSPLHF	TGTGCCAGCAGCTTAGTAGGGGGCGGGGATTCACCCCTCCACTTT
-	TRBJ1-6	TRBV12-3/TRBV12-4	-	CASSLSGTTLHF	TGTGCCAGCAGCCTCTCCGGGACAACCCTCCACTTT
-	TRBJ1-2	TRBV3-1/TRBV3-2	TRBD1	CASSQDETGGYGYTF	TGTGCCAGCAGCCAAGACGAGACAGGGGGCTATGGCTACACCTTC
-	TRBJ2-5	TRBV25-1	TRBD1	CASKPGQGRETQYF	TGTGCCAGCAAACCGGGACAGGGACGAGAGACCCAGTACTTC
-	TRBJ1-2	TRBV19	-	CASSIAGAANYGYTF	TGTGCCAGTAGTATAGCTGGAGCAGCTAACTATGGCTACACCTTC
-	TRBJ2-5	TRBV2	-	CASSEAGGMETQYF	TGTGCCAGCAGTGAAGCTGGGGGGATGGAGACCCAGTACTTC
-	TRBJ1-4	TRBV9	TRBD1	CASNSRGFGGEKLFF	TGTGCCAGCAACTCCAGGGGGTTTGGCGGTGAAAAACTGTTTTTT
-	TRBJ1-1	TRBV27	-	CASSYGGGAFF	TGTGCCAGCAGTTACGGGGGTGGAGCTTTCTTT
-	TRBJ1-2	TRBV7-2	-	CASSLASRGYTF	TGTGCCAGCAGCTTAGCCTCTCGTGGCTACACCTTC
-	TRBJ2-1	TRBV2	TRBD2	CASGGTSNEQFF	TGTGCCAGCGGGGGGACTAGCAATGAGCAGTTCTTC
-	TRBJ1-2	TRBV18	-	CASSPGGLGEGYTF	TGTGCCAGCTCACCAGGGGGCCTAGGAGAGGGCTACACCTTC
-	TRBJ2-7	TRBV6-5	-	CASTGVSTSSYEQYF	TGTGCCAGCACCGGAGTGAGCACTTCCTCCTACGAGCAGTACTTC
-	TRBJ2-5	TRBV15	TRBD2	CATSRDASGGPGETQYF	TGTGCCACCAGCAGAGATGCGAGCGGGGGGCCGGGAGAGACCCAGTACTTC
-	TRBJ2-1	TRBV28	TRBD2	CASSLSGGAQFF	TGTGCCAGCAGCTTGAGCGGGGGGGCACAGTTCTTC
-	TRBJ1-2	TRBV18	-	CASSPGQHYGYTF	TGTGCCAGCTCACCCGGACAGCACTATGGCTACACCTTC
-	TRBJ2-7	TRBV2	TRBD1	CASRAGTGTYEQYF	TGTGCCAGCAGAGCCGGGACAGGGACCTACGAGCAGTACTTC
-	TRBJ1-2	TRBV28	-	CASSLLLASGYYGYTF	TGTGCCAGCAGTTTATTGTTGGCCAGTGGTTACTATGGCTACACCTTC
-	TRBJ1-5	TRBV24-1	TRBD1	CATAAPRGRESNQPQHF	TGTGCCACCGCTGCCCCCAGGGGGCGCGAAAGCAATCAGCCCCAGCATTTT
-	TRBJ1-6	TRBV7-8	-	CASSLGSQGLPSPLHF	TGTGCCAGCAGCTTAGGGTCTCAGGGGTTGCCCTCACCCCTCCACTTT
-	TRBJ2-7	TRBV5-1	-	CASSLAAGATYEQYF	TGCGCCAGCAGCTTGGCCGCAGGGGCCACCTACGAGCAGTACTTC